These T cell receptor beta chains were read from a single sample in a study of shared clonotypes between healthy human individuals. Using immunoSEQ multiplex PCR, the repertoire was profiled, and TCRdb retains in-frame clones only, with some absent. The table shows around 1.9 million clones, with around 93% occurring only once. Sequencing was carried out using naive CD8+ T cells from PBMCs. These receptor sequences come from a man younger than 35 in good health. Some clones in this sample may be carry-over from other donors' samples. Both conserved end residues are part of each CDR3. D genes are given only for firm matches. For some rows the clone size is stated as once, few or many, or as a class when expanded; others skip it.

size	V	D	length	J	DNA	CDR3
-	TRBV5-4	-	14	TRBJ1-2	TGTGCCAGCAGTCCCTCCTCGGGGAACTATGGCTACACCTTC	CASSPSSGNYGYTF
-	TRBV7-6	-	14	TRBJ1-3	TGTGCCAGCAGCCCCGACAGAGTGGGAAACACCATATATTTT	CASSPDRVGNTIYF
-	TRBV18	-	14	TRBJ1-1	TGTGCCAGCTCACCAACGGGGGCTAGGACTGAAGCTTTCTTT	CASSPTGARTEAFF
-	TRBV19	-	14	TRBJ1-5	TGTGCCAGTACCTCGGGAGGGGTCAATCAGCCCCAGCATTTT	CASTSGGVNQPQHF
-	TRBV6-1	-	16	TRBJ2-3	TGTGCCAGCAGTGAAGGGGAGGGACAGAACACAGATACGCAGTATTTT	CASSEGEGQNTDTQYF
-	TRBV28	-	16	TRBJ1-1	TGTGCCAGCAGTTTTATCCTAAGGACAATGAACACTGAAGCTTTCTTT	CASSFILRTMNTEAFF
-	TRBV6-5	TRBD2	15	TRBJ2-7	TGTGCCAGCAGTTTCCGGACTAGCGGGAGTCACGAGCAGTACTTC	CASSFRTSGSHEQYF
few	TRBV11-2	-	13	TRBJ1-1	TGTGCCAGCAGCCCCCGACAGAACACTGAAGCTTTCTTT	CASSPRQNTEAFF
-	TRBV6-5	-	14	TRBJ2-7	TGTGCCAGCAGTCCCGGAGGGGTTGGGAACGAGCAGTACTTC	CASSPGGVGNEQYF
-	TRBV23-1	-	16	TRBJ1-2	TGCGCCAGCAGTCCCTCCTCCGAGCGGCCCCGGTATGGCTACACCTTC	CASSPSSERPRYGYTF
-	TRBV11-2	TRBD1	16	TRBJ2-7	TGTGCCAGCAGCTTAGGCACCCACAGGGGGCTATACGAGCAGTACTTC	CASSLGTHRGLYEQYF
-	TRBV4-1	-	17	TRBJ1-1	TGCGCCAGCAGCCCTAAGTCAGCGCAGGCCCCTTTGACTGAAGCTTTCTTT	CASSPKSAQAPLTEAFF
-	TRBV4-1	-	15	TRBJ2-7	TGCGCCAGCAGCCAAGATTTGGGCAGCTCCTACGAGCAGTACTTC	CASSQDLGSSYEQYF
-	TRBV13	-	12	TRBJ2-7	TGTGCCAGCAGCTTAGGCCGGGACGAGCAGTACTTC	CASSLGRDEQYF
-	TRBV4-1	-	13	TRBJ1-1	TGCGCCAGCAGCCTTCAAGGCGGGACTGAAGCTTTCTTT	CASSLQGGTEAFF
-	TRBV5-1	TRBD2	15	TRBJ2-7	TGCGCCAGCAGCTTGGGACTAGCGGGGACCTACGAGCAGTACTTC	CASSLGLAGTYEQYF